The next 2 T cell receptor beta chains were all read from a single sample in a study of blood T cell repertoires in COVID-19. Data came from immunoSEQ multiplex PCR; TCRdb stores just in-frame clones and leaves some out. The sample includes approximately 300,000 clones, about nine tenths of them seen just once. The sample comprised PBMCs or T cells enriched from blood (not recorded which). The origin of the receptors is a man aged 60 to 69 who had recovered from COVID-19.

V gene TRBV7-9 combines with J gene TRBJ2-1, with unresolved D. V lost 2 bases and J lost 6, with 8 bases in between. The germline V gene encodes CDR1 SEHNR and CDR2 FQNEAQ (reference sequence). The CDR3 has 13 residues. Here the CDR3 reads CASSLTELNEQFF. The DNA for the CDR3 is TGTGCCAGCAGCTTAACCGAGCTCAATGAGCAGTTCTTC.

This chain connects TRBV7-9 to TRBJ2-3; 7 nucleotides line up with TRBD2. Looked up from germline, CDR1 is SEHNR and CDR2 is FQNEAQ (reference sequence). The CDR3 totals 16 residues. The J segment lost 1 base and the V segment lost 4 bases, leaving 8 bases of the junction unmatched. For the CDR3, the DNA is TGTGCCAGCAGCTGGGGGGACTATCTCGGCACAGATACGCAGTATTTT. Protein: CASSWGDYLGTDTQYF.